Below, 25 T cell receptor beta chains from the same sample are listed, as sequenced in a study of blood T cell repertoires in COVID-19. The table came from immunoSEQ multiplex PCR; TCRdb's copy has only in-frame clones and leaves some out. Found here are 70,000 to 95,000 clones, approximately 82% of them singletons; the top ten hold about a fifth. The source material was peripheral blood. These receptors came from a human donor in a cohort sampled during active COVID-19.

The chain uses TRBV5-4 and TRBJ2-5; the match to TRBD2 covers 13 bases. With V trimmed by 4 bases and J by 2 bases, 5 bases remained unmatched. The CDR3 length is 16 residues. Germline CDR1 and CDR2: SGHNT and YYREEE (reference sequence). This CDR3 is CASSTGTSGVQETQYF. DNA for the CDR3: TGTGCCAGCAGCACCGGGACTAGCGGGGTACAAGAGACCCAGTACTTC. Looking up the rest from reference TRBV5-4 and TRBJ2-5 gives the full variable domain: ETGVTQSPTHLIKTRGQQVTLRCSSQSGHNTVSWYQQALGQGPQFIFQYYREEENGRGNFPPRFSGLQFPNYSSELNVNALELDDSALYLCASSTGTSGVQETQYFGPGTRLLVL.

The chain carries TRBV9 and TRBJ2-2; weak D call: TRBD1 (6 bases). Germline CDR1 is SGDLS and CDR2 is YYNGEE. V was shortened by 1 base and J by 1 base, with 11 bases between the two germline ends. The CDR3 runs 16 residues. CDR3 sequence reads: CASSVRSQGNTGELFF. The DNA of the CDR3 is TGTGCCAGCAGCGTAAGGTCACAGGGGAACACCGGGGAGCTGTTTTTT.

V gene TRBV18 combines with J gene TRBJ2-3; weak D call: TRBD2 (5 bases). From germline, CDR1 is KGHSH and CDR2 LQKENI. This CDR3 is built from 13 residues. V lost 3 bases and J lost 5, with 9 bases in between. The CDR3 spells CASSPETIDTQYF. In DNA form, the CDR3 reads TGTGCCAGCTCACCCGAGACTATAGATACGCAGTATTTT.

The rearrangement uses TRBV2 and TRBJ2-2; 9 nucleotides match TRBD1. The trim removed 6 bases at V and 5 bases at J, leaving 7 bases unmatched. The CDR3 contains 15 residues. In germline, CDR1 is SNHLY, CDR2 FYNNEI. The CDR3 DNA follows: TGTGCCAGCAGGGGGGGGACAGGGAGGACCGGGGAGCTGTTTTTT. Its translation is CASRGGTGRTGELFF.

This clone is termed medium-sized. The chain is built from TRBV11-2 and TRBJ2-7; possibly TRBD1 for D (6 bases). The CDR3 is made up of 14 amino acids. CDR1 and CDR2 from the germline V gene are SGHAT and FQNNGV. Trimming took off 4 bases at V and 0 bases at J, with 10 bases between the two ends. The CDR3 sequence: CASSSRDTSYEQYF. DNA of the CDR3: TGTGCCAGCAGCTCACGGGACACCTCCTACGAGCAGTACTTC.

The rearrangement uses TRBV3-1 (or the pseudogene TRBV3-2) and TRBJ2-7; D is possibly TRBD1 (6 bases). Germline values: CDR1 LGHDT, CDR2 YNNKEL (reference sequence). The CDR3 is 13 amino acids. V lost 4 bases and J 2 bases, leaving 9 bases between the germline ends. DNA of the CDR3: TGTGCCAGCAGCCTTACAGGGCCCTACGAGCAGTACTTC. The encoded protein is CASSLTGPYEQYF.

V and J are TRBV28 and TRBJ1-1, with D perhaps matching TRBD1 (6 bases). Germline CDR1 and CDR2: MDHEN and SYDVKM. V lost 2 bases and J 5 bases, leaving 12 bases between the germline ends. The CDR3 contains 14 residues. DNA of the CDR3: TGTGCCAGCAGTTTAGTACAGAGGGGGACTGAAGCTTTCTTT. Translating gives CASSLVQRGTEAFF.

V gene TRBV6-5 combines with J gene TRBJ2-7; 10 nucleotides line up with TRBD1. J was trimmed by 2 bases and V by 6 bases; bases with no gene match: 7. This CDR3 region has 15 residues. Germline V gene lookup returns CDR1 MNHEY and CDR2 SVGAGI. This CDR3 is CASRKPGQGTYEQYF. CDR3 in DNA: TGTGCCAGCAGAAAGCCGGGACAGGGGACCTACGAGCAGTACTTC.

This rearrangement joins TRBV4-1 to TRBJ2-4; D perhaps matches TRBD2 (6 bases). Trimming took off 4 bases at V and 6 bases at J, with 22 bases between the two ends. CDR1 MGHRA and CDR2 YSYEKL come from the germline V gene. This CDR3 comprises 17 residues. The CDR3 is CASSPQRGRRGLNIQYF. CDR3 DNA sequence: TGCGCCAGCAGCCCTCAACGGGGCAGGAGGGGATTAAACATTCAGTACTTC.

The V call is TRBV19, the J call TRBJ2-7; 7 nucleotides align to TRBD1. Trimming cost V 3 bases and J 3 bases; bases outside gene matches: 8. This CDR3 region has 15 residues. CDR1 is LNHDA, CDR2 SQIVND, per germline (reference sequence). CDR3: CASSISRQGGYEQYF. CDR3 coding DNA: TGTGCCAGTAGTATTTCGCGACAGGGCGGCTACGAGCAGTACTTC.

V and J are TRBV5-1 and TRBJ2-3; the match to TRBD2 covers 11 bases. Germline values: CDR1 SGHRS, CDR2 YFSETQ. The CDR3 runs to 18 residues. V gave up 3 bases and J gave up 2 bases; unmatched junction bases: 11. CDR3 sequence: CASSYYPGTSGLTDTQYF. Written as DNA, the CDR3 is TGCGCCAGCAGCTACTATCCCGGGACTAGCGGACTCACAGATACGCAGTATTTT.

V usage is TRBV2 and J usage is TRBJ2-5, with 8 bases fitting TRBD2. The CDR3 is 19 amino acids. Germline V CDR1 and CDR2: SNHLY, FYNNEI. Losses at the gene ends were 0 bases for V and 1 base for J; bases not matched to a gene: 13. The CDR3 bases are TGTGCCAGCAGTGAAGCGCTTCTTAGCGGGAACAGCCTCCAAGAGACCCAGTACTTC. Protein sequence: CASSEALLSGNSLQETQYF.

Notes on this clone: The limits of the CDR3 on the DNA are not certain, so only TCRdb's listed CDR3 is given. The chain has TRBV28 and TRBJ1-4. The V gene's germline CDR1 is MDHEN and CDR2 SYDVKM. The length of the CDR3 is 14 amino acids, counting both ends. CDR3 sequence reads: CASSSSWGGEKLFF.

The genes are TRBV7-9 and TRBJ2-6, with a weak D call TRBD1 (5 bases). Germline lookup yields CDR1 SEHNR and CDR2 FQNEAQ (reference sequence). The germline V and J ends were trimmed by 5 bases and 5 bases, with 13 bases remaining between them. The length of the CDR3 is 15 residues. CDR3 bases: TGTGCCAGCAGCATTACAGGTTTTTGGGCCAACGTCCTGACTTTC. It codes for CASSITGFWANVLTF.

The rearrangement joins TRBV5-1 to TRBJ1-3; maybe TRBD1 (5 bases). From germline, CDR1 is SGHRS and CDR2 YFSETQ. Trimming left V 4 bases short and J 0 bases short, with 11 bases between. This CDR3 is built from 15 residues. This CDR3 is CASSGGSYSGNTIYF. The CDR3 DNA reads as TGCGCCAGCAGCGGGGGGTCCTACTCTGGAAACACCATATATTTT.

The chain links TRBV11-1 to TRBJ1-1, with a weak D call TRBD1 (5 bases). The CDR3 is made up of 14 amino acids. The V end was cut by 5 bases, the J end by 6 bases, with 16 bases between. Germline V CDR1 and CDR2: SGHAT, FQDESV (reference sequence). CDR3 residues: CASSDSSRLAEAFF. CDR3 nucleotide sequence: TGTGCCAGCAGCGACAGTTCAAGGTTGGCTGAAGCTTTCTTT.

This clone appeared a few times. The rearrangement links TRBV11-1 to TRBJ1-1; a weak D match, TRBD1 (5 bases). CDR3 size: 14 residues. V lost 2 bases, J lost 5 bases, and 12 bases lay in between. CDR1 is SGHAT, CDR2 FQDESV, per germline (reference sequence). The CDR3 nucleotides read TGTGCCAGCAGCTTACAGGGCAGGAGAACTGAAGCTTTCTTT. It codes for CASSLQGRRTEAFF.

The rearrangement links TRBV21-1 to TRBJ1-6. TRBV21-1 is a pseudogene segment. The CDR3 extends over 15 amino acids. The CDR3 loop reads CASSKSRGPNSPLHF. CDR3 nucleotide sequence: TGTGCCAGCAGCAAATCGCGGGGACCGAATTCACCCCTCCACTTT.

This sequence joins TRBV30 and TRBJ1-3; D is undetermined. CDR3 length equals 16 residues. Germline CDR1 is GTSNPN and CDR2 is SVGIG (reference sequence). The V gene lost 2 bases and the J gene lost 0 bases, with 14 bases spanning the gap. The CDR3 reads CAWSRALGSSGNTIYF. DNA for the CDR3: TGTGCCTGGAGTAGGGCCCTGGGGAGCTCTGGAAACACCATATATTTT. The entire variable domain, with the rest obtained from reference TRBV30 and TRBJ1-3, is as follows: SQTIHQWPATLVQPVGSPLSLECTVEGTSNPNLYWYRQAAGRGLQLLFYSVGIGQISSEVPQNLSASRPQDRQFILSSKKLLLSDSGFYLCAWSRALGSSGNTIYFGEGSWLTVV.

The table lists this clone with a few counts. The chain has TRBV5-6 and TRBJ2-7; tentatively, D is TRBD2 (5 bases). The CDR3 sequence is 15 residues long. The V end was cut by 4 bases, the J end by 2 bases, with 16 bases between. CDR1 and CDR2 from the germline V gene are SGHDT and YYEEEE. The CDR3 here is CASSPVSGIPYEQYF. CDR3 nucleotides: TGTGCCAGCAGCCCGGTCTCGGGGATCCCCTACGAGCAGTACTTC.

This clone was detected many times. The CDR3 here is CASTPAGGPYNEQFF. DNA of the CDR3: TGTGCCAGCACCCCAGCGGGGGGACCCTACAATGAGCAGTTCTTC. The J gene is TRBJ2-1, the V gene TRBV6-5; 9 nucleotides agree with TRBD2. V was clipped by 7 bases and J by 2 bases; unmatched bases: 6. CDR3 size: 15 residues. Germline values: CDR1 MNHEY, CDR2 SVGAGI.

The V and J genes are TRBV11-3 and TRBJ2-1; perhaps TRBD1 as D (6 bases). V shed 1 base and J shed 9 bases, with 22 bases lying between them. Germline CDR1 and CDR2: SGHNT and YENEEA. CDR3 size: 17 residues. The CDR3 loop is CASSLGGGSVRRTEQFF. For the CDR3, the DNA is TGTGCCAGCAGCTTAGGTGGGGGCTCGGTCAGGAGGACTGAGCAGTTCTTC.

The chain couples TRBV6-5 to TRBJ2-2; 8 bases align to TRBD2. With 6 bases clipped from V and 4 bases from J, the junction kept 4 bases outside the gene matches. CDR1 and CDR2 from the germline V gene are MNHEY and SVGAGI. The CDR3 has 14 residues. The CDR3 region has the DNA TGTGCCAGCAGGACGGGGGGGCCCACCGGGGAGCTGTTTTTT. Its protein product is CASRTGGPTGELFF.

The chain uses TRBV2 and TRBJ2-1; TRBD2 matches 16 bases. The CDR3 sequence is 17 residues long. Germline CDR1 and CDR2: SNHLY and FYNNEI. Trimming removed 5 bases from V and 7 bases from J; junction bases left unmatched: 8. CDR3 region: CASSHVGLAGGPNEQFF. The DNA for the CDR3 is TGTGCCAGCAGTCATGTGGGACTAGCGGGGGGGCCGAATGAGCAGTTCTTC.

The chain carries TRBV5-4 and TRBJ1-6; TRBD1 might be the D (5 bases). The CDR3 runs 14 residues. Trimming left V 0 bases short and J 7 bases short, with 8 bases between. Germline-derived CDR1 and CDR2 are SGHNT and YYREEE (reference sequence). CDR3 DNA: TGTGCCAGCAGCTTGGGGGACTTGAATTCACCCCTCCACTTT. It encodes CASSLGDLNSPLHF.